A selection of T cell receptor beta chains follows, all from one sample in a study of blood T cell repertoires in COVID-19. Method: immunoSEQ multiplex PCR; TCRdb's copy keeps in-frame clones and lacks some. The sample records fewer than 300,000 clones, approximately 90% being singletons. Sequenced sample: peripheral blood. The receptors come from a woman in her 40s who had recovered from COVID-19. The CDR3 runs from the conserved cysteine through the conserved F or W. The order of the fields is CDR3 protein, CDR3 DNA, CDR3 length, J gene, D gene, V gene, clone size. A D gene is named only where the DNA matches it firmly. Clone size appears in some rows only: once, few, many, or a class for an expanded clone.

CDR3aa: CSAASGTHSTDTQYF
CDR3nt: TGCAGCGCCGCATCCGGGACTCACTCCACAGATACGCAGTATTTT
len: 15
j_gene: TRBJ2-3
d_gene: -
v_gene: TRBV29-1
abundance: -

CDR3aa: CATSDPGLSGNTIYF
CDR3nt: TGTGCCACCAGTGACCCGGGACTTTCTGGAAACACCATATATTTT
len: 15
j_gene: TRBJ1-3
d_gene: -
v_gene: TRBV24-1
abundance: -

CDR3aa: CASSPGLAPFEQYF
CDR3nt: TGTGCCAGCTCACCGGGACTAGCGCCCTTCGAGCAGTACTTC
len: 14
j_gene: TRBJ2-7
d_gene: TRBD2
v_gene: TRBV18
abundance: -

CDR3aa: CASSPSPGQGQPQHF
CDR3nt: TGTGCCAGCTCACCTTCACCGGGACAGGGCCAGCCCCAGCATTTT
len: 15
j_gene: TRBJ1-5
d_gene: TRBD1
v_gene: TRBV18
abundance: -

CDR3aa: CASSLGLAGAEQFF
CDR3nt: TGTGCCAGCAGCTTGGGACTAGCGGGAGCGGAGCAGTTCTTC
len: 14
j_gene: TRBJ2-1
d_gene: TRBD2
v_gene: TRBV5-4
abundance: -

CDR3aa: CASSPLGTGDIYGYTF
CDR3nt: TGTGCCAGCTCACCCCTGGGGACAGGGGATATCTATGGCTACACCTTC
len: 16
j_gene: TRBJ1-2
d_gene: TRBD1
v_gene: TRBV18
abundance: -

CDR3aa: CASSPSQGMETQYF
CDR3nt: TGTGCCAGCTCACCCAGTCAGGGGATGGAGACCCAGTACTTC
len: 14
j_gene: TRBJ2-5
d_gene: -
v_gene: TRBV18
abundance: -

CDR3aa: CASARDSYVNSPLHF
CDR3nt: TGTGCCAGCGCCCGGGACAGTTATGTTAATTCACCCCTCCACTTT
len: 15
j_gene: TRBJ1-6
d_gene: TRBD1
v_gene: TRBV9
abundance: -

CDR3aa: CASSFREDIQYF
CDR3nt: TGTGCCAGCAGCTTTCGGGAGGACATTCAGTACTTC
len: 12
j_gene: TRBJ2-4
d_gene: TRBD2
v_gene: TRBV11-3
abundance: -

CDR3aa: CASSWGGESSYEQYF
CDR3nt: TGTGCCAGCAGCTGGGGGGGCGAAAGCTCCTACGAGCAGTACTTC
len: 15
j_gene: TRBJ2-7
d_gene: -
v_gene: TRBV7-9
abundance: -

CDR3aa: CASRPRPPQQYF
CDR3nt: TGTGCCAGCAGACCGAGGCCCCCCCAGCAGTACTTC
len: 12
j_gene: TRBJ2-7
d_gene: -
v_gene: TRBV6-5
abundance: few

CDR3aa: CASSFGRGGKLFF
CDR3nt: TGTGCCAGCAGCTTTGGCAGAGGGGGAAAACTGTTTTTT
len: 13
j_gene: TRBJ1-4
d_gene: -
v_gene: TRBV13
abundance: -